The subject of this entry is one T cell receptor (beta chain). As handled by the study authors: Cell counts per sample came from amplifying reference gene primers. Sequenced by immunoSEQ multiplex PCR; TCRdb stores in-frame clones only, minus some. That table gives V, J and clone size, and the DNA gave D and trimming. The data hold 140,000 or so clones, with over 80% observed a single time. These data originate in a study of blood T cell repertoires in COVID-19. Turning to the study itself: Acute-phase and convalescent COVID-19 samples originated in the United States, Italy and Spain.

Germline V gene data show CDR1 as MNHEY and CDR2 as SVGAGI. This CDR3 contains 14 residues. V lost 3 bases, J lost 4 bases, and 13 bases lay in between. The chain uses TRBV6-5 and TRBJ2-7, with D perhaps matching TRBD2 (5 bases). Specimen: peripheral blood. This sequence was found in a woman between 45 and 65 years old with acute or convalescent COVID-19. CDR3 loop: CASSYSRDWYEQYF. The CDR3 DNA follows: TGTGCCAGCAGTTATTCACGGGATTGGTACGAGCAGTACTTC.